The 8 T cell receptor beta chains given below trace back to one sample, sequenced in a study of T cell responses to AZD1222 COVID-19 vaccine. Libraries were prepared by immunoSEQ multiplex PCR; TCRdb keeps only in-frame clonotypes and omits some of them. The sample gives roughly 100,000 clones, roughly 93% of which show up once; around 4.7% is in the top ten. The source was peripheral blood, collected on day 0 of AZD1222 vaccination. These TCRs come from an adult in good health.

In nucleotides, the CDR3 is TGTGCCAGCAGTCCAGCCGCGGGCCGGCTCCAGTATTTT. It encodes CASSPAAGRLQYF. The chain couples TRBV6-5 to TRBJ2-3, with a weak D call TRBD2 (5 bases). In germline, CDR1 is MNHEY, CDR2 SVGAGI. The V gene lost 5 bases and the J gene lost 12 bases, with 18 bases spanning the gap. The CDR3 runs 13 residues.

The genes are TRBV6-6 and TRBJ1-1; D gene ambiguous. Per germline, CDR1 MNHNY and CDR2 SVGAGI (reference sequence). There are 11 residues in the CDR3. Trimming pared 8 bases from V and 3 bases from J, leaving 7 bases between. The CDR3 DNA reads TGTGCCAGCTGGTGGGACACTGAAGCTTTCTTT. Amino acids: CASWWDTEAFF.

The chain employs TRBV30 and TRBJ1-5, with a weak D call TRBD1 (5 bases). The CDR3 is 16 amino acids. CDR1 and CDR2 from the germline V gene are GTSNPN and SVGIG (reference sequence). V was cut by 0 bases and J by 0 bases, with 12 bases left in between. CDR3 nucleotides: TGTGCCTGGAGTGTACCAGGGTTTTATAGCAATCAGCCCCAGCATTTT. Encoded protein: CAWSVPGFYSNQPQHF.

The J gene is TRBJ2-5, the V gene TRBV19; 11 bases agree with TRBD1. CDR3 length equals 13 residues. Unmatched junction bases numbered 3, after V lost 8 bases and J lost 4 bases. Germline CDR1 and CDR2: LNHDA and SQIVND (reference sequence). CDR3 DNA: TGTGCCAGTGCCGGGACAGGGGGAGAGACCCAGTACTTC. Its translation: CASAGTGGETQYF.

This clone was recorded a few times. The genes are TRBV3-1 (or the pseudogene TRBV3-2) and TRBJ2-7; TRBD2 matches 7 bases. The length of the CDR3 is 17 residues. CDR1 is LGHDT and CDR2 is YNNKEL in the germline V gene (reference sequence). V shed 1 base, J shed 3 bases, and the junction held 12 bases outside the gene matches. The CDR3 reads CASSQAVGSSGYYEQYF. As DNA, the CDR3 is TGTGCCAGCAGCCAAGCGGTTGGGTCTAGCGGCTACTACGAGCAGTACTTC.

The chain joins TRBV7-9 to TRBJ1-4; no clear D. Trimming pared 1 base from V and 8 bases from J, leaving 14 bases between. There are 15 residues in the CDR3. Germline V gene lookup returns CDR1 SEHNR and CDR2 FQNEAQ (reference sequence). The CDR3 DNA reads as TGTGCCAGCAGCTTAGGACAAGCCCGTGGGGAAAAACTGTTTTTT. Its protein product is CASSLGQARGEKLFF.

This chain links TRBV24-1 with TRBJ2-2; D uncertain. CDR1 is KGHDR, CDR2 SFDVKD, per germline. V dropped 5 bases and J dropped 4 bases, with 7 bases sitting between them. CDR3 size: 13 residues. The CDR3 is CATSVPGTGELFF. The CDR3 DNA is TGTGCCACCAGTGTTCCGGGCACCGGGGAGCTGTTTTTT.

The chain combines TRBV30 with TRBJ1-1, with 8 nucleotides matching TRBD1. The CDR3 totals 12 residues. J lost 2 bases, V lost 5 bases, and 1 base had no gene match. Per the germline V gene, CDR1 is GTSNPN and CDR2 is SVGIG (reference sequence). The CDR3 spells CAWDRGNTEAFF. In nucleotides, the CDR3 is TGTGCCTGGGACAGGGGAAACACTGAAGCTTTCTTT.